A selection of T cell receptor beta chains follows, all from one sample in a study of blood T cells in healthy people across ages. A single record per CDR3 protein comes from TCRdb applying MiXCR to the 5' RACE reads. The sample records 600,000 or so distinct CDR3 sequences, under 30% being singletons. Sequencing was carried out using blood. The receptors here all came from a woman of 80 years or more in good health. The CDR3 runs from the conserved cysteine through the conserved F or W. The D gene is left open where the match is weak. For some rows the clone size is stated as once, few or many, or as a class when expanded; others skip it.

v_call	clone_size	d_call	j_call	cdr3_aa	cdr3_nt
TRBV11-2	few	-	TRBJ2-7	CASSRQPVNEQYF	TGTGCCAGCAGCCGCCAACCAGTGAATGAGCAGTACTTC
TRBV7-2	few	TRBD1	TRBJ2-7	CASSPNTGGLNYEQYF	TGTGCCAGCAGCCCCAATACAGGGGGATTAAACTACGAGCAGTACTTC
TRBV7-8	many	-	TRBJ2-7	CASSLGVGTKPYEQYF	TGTGCCAGCAGCTTAGGGGTGGGAACCAAACCCTACGAGCAGTACTTC
TRBV12-3/TRBV12-4	-	-	TRBJ2-2	CASRGENTGELFF	TGTGCCAGCAGAGGGGAGAACACCGGGGAGCTGTTTTTT
TRBV5-1	-	-	TRBJ2-7	CASSSQPEAAYEQYF	TGCGCCAGCAGCTCACAACCCGAGGCCGCCTACGAGCAGTACTTC
TRBV3-1	-	-	TRBJ1-5	CASSQEPGRNQPQHF	TGTGCCAGCAGCCAAGAGCCCGGCCGCAATCAGCCCCAGCATTTT
TRBV28	many	-	TRBJ1-4	CASSLQGATNEKLFF	TGTGCCAGCAGCCTCCAGGGTGCAACTAATGAAAAACTGTTTTTT
TRBV6-1	-	-	TRBJ1-1	CASGFRLEGTEAFF	TGTGCCAGCGGTTTCCGCCTCGAGGGGACTGAAGCTTTCTTT
TRBV7-9	many	-	TRBJ1-1	CASSPKGGMTEAFF	TGTGCCAGCAGCCCCAAAGGGGGGATGACTGAAGCTTTCTTT
TRBV12-3/TRBV12-4	many	-	TRBJ2-3	CASRPRGATDTQYF	TGCGCCAGCAGGCCCCGAGGGGCGACAGATACGCAGTATTTT
TRBV19	-	TRBD1	TRBJ2-5	CASTPGTGDLWEQYF	TGTGCCAGTACCCCCGGGACAGGGGACCTATGGGAGCAGTACTTC
TRBV28	-	TRBD1	TRBJ2-5	CASSFLRTGGETQYF	TGTGCCAGCAGTTTCCTTAGGACAGGCGGGGAGACCCAGTACTTC
TRBV19	few	-	TRBJ1-1	CASSFGLGGPEAFF	TGTGCCAGTAGCTTTGGCCTCGGGGGACCAGAAGCTTTCTTT
TRBV4-3	many	TRBD2	TRBJ2-3	CASSQDGVASGGSRRDTQYF	TGCGCCAGCAGCCAAGACGGGGTGGCTAGCGGGGGGAGTCGACGCGATACGCAGTATTTT
TRBV10-3	-	-	TRBJ2-3	CAISDLAYSDQPQYF	TGTGCCATCAGTGATCTGGCGTATAGCGATCAGCCCCAGTATTTT
TRBV11-2	few	-	TRBJ1-6	CASSPFGTRSLYNSPLHF	TGTGCCAGCAGCCCATTTGGGACACGGTCCCTCTATAATTCACCCCTCCACTTT
TRBV7-3	few	-	TRBJ1-1	CASSAQGPSGAFF	TGTGCCAGCAGCGCTCAGGGGCCCTCGGGAGCTTTCTTT
TRBV12-3/TRBV12-4	-	-	TRBJ2-2	CASRGAGNTGELFF	TGTGCCAGCAGAGGGGCGGGGAACACCGGGGAGCTGTTTTTT
TRBV15	-	TRBD1	TRBJ2-5	CATSRAGGEGQETQYF	TGTGCCACCAGCAGGGCAGGGGGCGAGGGGCAAGAGACCCAGTACTTC
TRBV9	-	-	TRBJ2-7	CASSVASAGAEQYF	TGTGCCAGCAGCGTAGCTAGCGCAGGGGCCGAGCAGTACTTC
TRBV28	-	-	TRBJ1-4	CASSLGRAGRGEKLFF	TGTGCCAGCAGTTTGGGCAGGGCTGGAAGGGGTGAAAAACTGTTTTTT
TRBV3-1	many	-	TRBJ2-7	CASSLGPVSYEQYF	TGTGCCAGCAGCCTTGGGCCAGTCTCCTACGAGCAGTACTTC
TRBV7-9	-	-	TRBJ1-6	CASSPAGAKGSPLHF	TGTGCCAGCAGCCCGGCGGGGGCTAAAGGTTCACCCCTCCACTTT
TRBV12-3/TRBV12-4	once	TRBD2	TRBJ2-1	CSSGGNSYNEQFF	TGTTCTAGCGGGGGGAACTCCTACAATGAGCAGTTCTTC
TRBV5-1	few	-	TRBJ1-6	CASSWEGRDYNSPLHF	TGCGCCAGCAGCTGGGAGGGCAGGGACTATAATTCACCCCTCCACTTT
TRBV6-6	many	TRBD1	TRBJ2-5	CASSYKGAAPQETQYF	TGTGCCAGCAGTTACAAGGGGGCCGCCCCCCAAGAGACCCAGTACTTC
TRBV12-5	-	-	TRBJ1-2	CASGPGFDYGYTF	TGTGCTAGTGGGCCGGGATTCGACTATGGCTACACCTTC
TRBV20-1	many	TRBD2	TRBJ2-1	CSGLGGGDNEQFF	TGCAGTGGCCTGGGCGGGGGGGACAATGAGCAGTTCTTC
TRBV20-1	many	-	TRBJ2-7	CSAGRDGTTQQYF	TGCAGTGCTGGCCGGGACGGTACTACGCAGCAGTACTTC
TRBV5-1	-	TRBD1	TRBJ1-1	CASSLVGTGSEAFF	TGCGCCAGCAGCTTGGTCGGGACAGGGAGTGAAGCTTTCTTT
TRBV7-2	many	-	TRBJ2-5	CASSSILRGETQYF	TGTGCCAGCAGCTCTATTCTAAGGGGAGAGACCCAGTACTTC
TRBV7-9	many	-	TRBJ1-2	CASSPLAVNYGYTF	TGTGCCAGCAGCCCCCTCGCGGTTAACTATGGCTACACCTTC
TRBV12-3/TRBV12-4	many	-	TRBJ2-1	CASSFGQRLYNEQFF	TGTGCCAGCAGTTTCGGGCAGAGACTTTACAATGAGCAGTTCTTC
TRBV20-1	-	TRBD1	TRBJ2-1	CSAGGQGLHEQFF	TGCAGTGCTGGGGGACAGGGCCTCCACGAGCAGTTCTTT
TRBV9	-	-	TRBJ1-1	CASSVGSVLNTEAFF	TGTGCCAGCAGCGTAGGTTCAGTACTGAACACTGAAGCTTTCTTT
TRBV6-2/TRBV6-3	-	-	TRBJ1-1	CASSYSYATEAFF	TGTGCCAGCAGTTACTCTTACGCCACTGAAGCTTTCTTT
TRBV24-1	few	-	TRBJ2-5	CAASDLKSPWETQYF	TGTGCCGCCAGTGATTTAAAGTCCCCGTGGGAGACCCAGTACTTC
TRBV4-2	many	-	TRBJ1-1	CASSQDTQTEAFF	TGTGCCAGCAGCCAAGATACCCAGACTGAAGCTTTCTTT
TRBV7-9	once	-	TRBJ2-2	CASSLGAGIKNTGELFF	TGTGCCAGCAGCTTAGGGGCAGGGATCAAGAACACCGGGGAGCTGTTTTTT
TRBV7-2	-	TRBD2	TRBJ2-3	CASSLASGRPDTQYF	TGTGCCAGCAGCTTGGCTAGCGGGAGACCCGATACGCAGTATTTT
TRBV5-1	many	TRBD1	TRBJ1-1	CASSLGAGGTPTEAFF	TGCGCCAGCAGCTTGGGGGCAGGGGGCACCCCCACTGAAGCTTTCTTT
TRBV30	few	-	TRBJ2-3	CAWRRVGGGTDTQYF	TGTGCCTGGAGGAGGGTGGGAGGAGGCACAGATACGCAGTATTTT
TRBV2	many	TRBD1	TRBJ1-1	CASSRQGRSEAFF	TGTGCCAGCAGTAGACAGGGTCGGTCTGAAGCTTTCTTT
TRBV7-2	many	-	TRBJ2-7	CASSRVPLEQYF	TGTGCCAGCAGCCGTGTCCCCTTGGAGCAGTACTTC
TRBV25-1	few	TRBD2	TRBJ2-1	CASRRTSGSLAEQFF	TGTGCCAGCAGGCGGACTAGCGGCTCCCTCGCTGAGCAGTTCTTC
TRBV20-1	many	TRBD2	TRBJ2-5	CSARTSGAIQETQYF	TGCAGTGCTAGAACTAGCGGGGCGATCCAAGAGACCCAGTACTTC
TRBV7-2	-	-	TRBJ2-7	CASSFVGDEQYF	TGTGCCAGCAGCTTTGTGGGGGACGAGCAGTACTTC
TRBV6-6	many	-	TRBJ1-2	CASSLGRGVGYTF	TGCGCCAGCAGCTTGGGCAGGGGCGTTGGCTACACCTTC